Following are 32 T cell receptor beta chains from one sample sequenced in a study of shared clonotypes between healthy human individuals (dated by TCRdb to the early 2020s). Receptor amplification or capture employed the immunoSEQ multiplex PCR assay. TCRdb retrieved this table from immuneACCESS and kept in-frame rearrangements only. Not all clones are present; in checked studies, unresolved V genes account for under half, and no reason is known for the remainder. The sample contains about 1 million clones, under 80% of them found a single time. 1.4% of the sample comes from the top ten. The sequencing sample was made of memory CD4+ T cells sorted from blood. According to the study, the label for this sample's cell subset or site signals: CD45RA-negative fraction. The receptors originated from a man aged 18-30 years in good health.

The gene calls are TRBV28 and TRBJ2-7, with D tentatively TRBD1 (7 bases). V was trimmed by 4 bases and J by 1 base, leaving 11 bases between them. This CDR3 has 14 residues. Germline CDR1 and CDR2: MDHEN and SYDVKM. The CDR3 nucleotides read TGTGCCAGCAGTTCAGGGGGGTTTTCCTACGAGCAGTACTTC. Amino acid sequence: CASSSGGFSYEQYF. Full variable domain (rest looked up from reference TRBV28 and TRBJ2-7): DVKVTQSSRYLVKRTGEKVFLECVQDMDHENMFWYRQDPGLGLRLIYFSYDVKMKEKGDIPEGYSVSREKKERFSLILESASTNQTSMYLCASSSGGFSYEQYFGPGTRLTVT.

The chain links TRBV9 to TRBJ1-3; 8 nucleotides agree with TRBD1. Germline assignment: CDR1 SGDLS and CDR2 YYNGEE. The CDR3 is 16 residues long. V gave up 2 bases and J gave up 1 base; unmatched junction bases: 5. CDR3 sequence: CASSVGQGWSGNTIYF. The CDR3 DNA reads as TGTGCCAGCAGCGTCGGACAGGGTTGGTCTGGAAACACCATATATTTT.

This clone was found a few times. The rearrangement joins TRBV7-8 to TRBJ1-2; TRBD1 matches 12 bases. Looked up from germline, CDR1 is SGHVS and CDR2 is FQNEAQ. V shed 1 base, J shed 4 bases, and the junction held 4 bases outside the gene matches. This CDR3 is built from 16 residues. In nucleotides, the CDR3 is TGTGCCAGCAGCTTAGAGGGGACAGGGGGCATCTATGGCTACACCTTC. Protein product: CASSLEGTGGIYGYTF.

The chain has TRBV7-9 and TRBJ2-3; 12 bases are shared with TRBD2. This CDR3 has 17 residues. Germline CDR1 is SEHNR and CDR2 is FQNEAQ (reference sequence). V lost 5 bases and J lost 0; bases outside the gene matches: 6. CDR3 bases: TGTGCCAGCAGCCGGACTAGCGGGACTTCTAGCACAGATACGCAGTATTTT. It specifies CASSRTSGTSSTDTQYF.

Only one count was recorded for this clone. The rearrangement links TRBV5-1 to TRBJ2-5; TRBD1 agrees at 7 bases. V dropped 4 bases and J dropped 4; count of bases not matched to a gene: 7. This CDR3 contains 14 residues. In germline, CDR1 is SGHRS, CDR2 YFSETQ. The chain's CDR3 is CASSPTGVRETQYF. Written as DNA, the CDR3 is TGCGCCAGCAGCCCCACAGGGGTGCGAGAGACCCAGTACTTC. The full variable domain, rest sourced from reference TRBV5-1 and TRBJ2-5, is KAGVTQTPRYLIKTRGQQVTLSCSPISGHRSVSWYQQTPGQGLQFLFEYFSETQRNKGNFPGRFSGRQFSNSRSEMNVSTLELGDSALYLCASSPTGVRETQYFGPGTRLLVL.

This clone was seen only once. Relative to the germline gene, one junction end is altered; a read error may explain this. The J gene is TRBJ2-7, the V gene TRBV7-2, with 10 bases lining up with TRBD2. The germline gives CDR1 SGHTA, CDR2 FQGNSA. This CDR3 has 14 residues. The CDR3 spells CASSVAGGTYEQYF. The DNA of the CDR3 is TGTGCCAGCAGCGTAGCGGGAGGAACCTACGAGCAGTACTTC.

This clone was picked up a small number of times. The J gene is TRBJ1-5, the V gene TRBV19; weak D call: TRBD1 (6 bases). This CDR3 spans 15 amino acids. V lost 8 bases and J 1 base, leaving 15 bases between the germline ends. Germline V gives CDR1 LNHDA, CDR2 SQIVND (reference sequence). This chain's CDR3 is CASLTGGTSNQPQHF. CDR3 DNA: TGTGCCAGTCTGACCGGGGGCACGAGCAATCAGCCCCAGCATTTT.

The chain recombines TRBV19 with TRBJ2-7, with D possibly TRBD2 on 5 matching bases. The germline V gene encodes CDR1 LNHDA and CDR2 SQIVND (reference sequence). V lost 6 bases to trimming and J lost 6 bases, with 15 bases between them. This CDR3 is built from 13 residues. The CDR3 sequence: CASRLAGAGEQYF. The DNA for the CDR3 is TGTGCCAGTAGGCTGGCGGGCGCGGGCGAGCAGTACTTC.

This clone was counted between two and nine times. The identical CDR3 is also encoded by other nucleotide sequences in the sample. The chain links TRBV10-2 to TRBJ1-4; D call uncertain. The V end was cut by 0 bases, the J end by 2 bases, with 10 bases between. The CDR3 runs 16 residues. CDR1 WSHSY and CDR2 SAAADI come from the germline V gene. CDR3 region: CASSESRTGTNEKLFF. CDR3 bases: TGCGCCAGCAGTGAGTCGAGGACGGGGACTAATGAAAAACTGTTTTTT.

This clone occurred a few times. The chain uses TRBV5-6 and TRBJ2-1; 9 nucleotides line up with TRBD2. The length of the CDR3 is 14 residues. Unmatched junction bases numbered 4, after V lost 7 bases and J lost 2 bases. Looked up from germline, CDR1 is SGHDT and CDR2 is YYEEEE. The CDR3 DNA sequence: TGTGCCAGCGAGACTAGCGGTGCCTACAATGAGCAGTTCTTC. It is translated as CASETSGAYNEQFF. The entire variable domain, with the rest obtained from reference TRBV5-6 and TRBJ2-1, is as follows: DAGVTQSPTHLIKTRGQQVTLRCSPKSGHDTVSWYQQALGQGPQFIFQYYEEEERQRGNFPDRFSGHQFPNYSSELNVNALLLGDSALYLCASETSGAYNEQFFGPGTRLTVL.

In regard to this clone: Other DNA sequences of this sample code for an identical CDR3. The chain carries TRBV5-1 and TRBJ1-5; weak D call: TRBD1 (5 bases). The CDR3 runs to 14 residues. The V end was cut by 1 base, the J end by 4 bases, with 9 bases between. Germline-derived CDR1 and CDR2 are SGHRS and YFSETQ. CDR3 loop: CASSLTGENQPQHF. DNA of the CDR3: TGCGCCAGCAGCTTGACAGGAGAAAATCAGCCCCAGCATTTT.

This clone has just a few counts. CDR3 amino acids: CASSQEGGGFNEKLFF. Here the CDR3 DNA reads TGCGCCAGCAGCCAAGAGGGAGGGGGCTTTAATGAAAAACTGTTTTTT. This chain connects TRBV4-1 to TRBJ1-4; 7 bases fit TRBD1. Germline CDR1 MGHRA, CDR2 YSYEKL. The CDR3 is 16 residues long. Trimming at V came to 0 bases and at J to 4 bases, leaving 5 bases not matched to a gene.

This clone occurred once. The chain combines TRBV18 with TRBJ2-7, with 9 bases that match TRBD2. Germline V gene data show CDR1 as KGHSH and CDR2 as LQKENI. V lost 3 bases and J lost 5; bases outside the gene matches: 11. CDR3 length: 16 amino acids. The CDR3 sequence is CASSPPNGGRVHEQYF. The CDR3 DNA reads as TGTGCCAGCTCACCCCCTAATGGCGGGAGGGTCCACGAGCAGTACTTC.

The V and J genes are TRBV19 and TRBJ1-2, with TRBD1 matching 10 bases. The CDR3 runs to 14 residues. The J segment lost 8 bases and the V segment lost 7 bases, leaving 10 bases of the junction unmatched. Germline values: CDR1 LNHDA, CDR2 SQIVND (reference sequence). CDR3 coding DNA: TGTGCCAGTAAAGACAGGGGGCCCGTCGGAGGCTACACCTTC. This gives the protein CASKDRGPVGGYTF.

The gene calls are TRBV4-3 and TRBJ1-4; D remains unclear. Germline CDR1 reads LGHNA; CDR2 reads YSLEER. V lost 2 bases to trimming and J lost 6 bases, with 13 bases between them. CDR3 length: 15 amino acids. The CDR3 DNA is TGCGCCAGCAGCCAATTTCGCGACTCCTATGAAAAACTGTTTTTT. As protein: CASSQFRDSYEKLFF.

The J gene is TRBJ1-4, the V gene TRBV30; D gene uncertain. The length of the CDR3 is 12 residues. The germline gives CDR1 GTSNPN, CDR2 SVGIG (reference sequence). With 5 bases removed from V and 4 bases from J, the gap between germline ends came to 8 bases. This CDR3 reads CAWSDGNEKLFF. For the CDR3, the DNA is TGTGCCTGGTCAGATGGTAATGAAAAACTGTTTTTT.

This clone showed up just a few times. The rearrangement joins TRBV5-1 to TRBJ2-7; D gene ambiguous. V was clipped by 0 bases and J by 0 bases, with 7 bases between them. The germline gives CDR1 SGHRS, CDR2 YFSETQ. The CDR3 sequence is 14 residues long. The DNA of the CDR3 is TGCGCCAGCAGCTTGGAAAGTGTCTCCTACGAGCAGTACTTC. It codes for CASSLESVSYEQYF.

V and J are TRBV7-2 and TRBJ1-1, with D unclear. The germline V and J ends were trimmed by 3 bases and 4 bases, with 9 bases remaining between them. Germline V gene sequence: CDR1 SGHTA, CDR2 FQGNSA. The length of the CDR3 is 13 residues. The CDR3 DNA is TGTGCCAGCAGCTTTCGGGTGGGCACTGAAGCTTTCTTT. Translating it yields CASSFRVGTEAFF.

The chain carries TRBV2 and TRBJ2-7; the D call may be TRBD1 or TRBD2 (6 bases each). Trimming cost V 4 bases and J 3 bases, with 10 bases left between them. The CDR3 consists of 13 residues. The germline V gene encodes CDR1 SNHLY and CDR2 FYNNEI. CDR3 bases: TGTGCCAGCAGTGCGGGGGCAGGCTACGAGCAGTACTTC. Protein product: CASSAGAGYEQYF.

V is TRBV5-1 and J is TRBJ2-3; 7 bases agree with TRBD2. The germline V gene encodes CDR1 SGHRS and CDR2 YFSETQ. The CDR3 has 20 residues. The trim removed 0 bases at V and 2 bases at J, leaving 18 bases unmatched. The CDR3 DNA reads as TGCGCCAGCAGCTTGGGGTCGGGAATCGGGGGACTAACCCCCACAGATACGCAGTATTTT. Translation gives CASSLGSGIGGLTPTDTQYF.

V and J are TRBV7-2 and TRBJ1-5; tentatively, D is TRBD1 (6 bases). Looked up from germline, CDR1 is SGHTA and CDR2 is FQGNSA. Trimming stripped 4 bases from V and 0 bases from J, with 10 bases between. The CDR3 has 15 residues. CDR3 sequence: CASSYKGGSNQPQHF. In DNA, the CDR3 is TGTGCCAGCAGCTATAAGGGGGGTAGCAATCAGCCCCAGCATTTT. Looking up the rest from reference TRBV7-2 and TRBJ1-5 gives the full variable domain: GAGVSQSPSNKVTEKGKDVELRCDPISGHTALYWYRQSLGQGLEFLIYFQGNSAPDKSGLPSDRFSAERTGGSVSTLTIQRTQQEDSAVYLCASSYKGGSNQPQHFGDGTRLSIL.

The chain couples TRBV11-2 to TRBJ2-5, with TRBD1 identical over 9 bases. The CDR3 runs 15 residues. V lost 4 bases and J lost 5; bases outside the gene matches: 8. CDR1 and CDR2 from the germline V gene are SGHAT and FQNNGV. The CDR3 spells CASSSGDRAVETQYF. The CDR3 DNA is TGTGCCAGCAGCTCAGGGGACAGGGCGGTGGAGACCCAGTACTTC.

V usage is TRBV5-1 and J usage is TRBJ1-6; D possibly corresponds to TRBD1 (5 bases). The CDR3 sequence is 17 residues long. Trimming stripped 0 bases from V and 2 bases from J, with 12 bases between. CDR1 SGHRS and CDR2 YFSETQ come from the germline V gene. The CDR3 loop is CASSLDARVTYNSPLHF. In DNA, the CDR3 is TGCGCCAGCAGCTTGGACGCCAGGGTCACCTATAATTCACCCCTCCACTTT.

This clone was seen many times. The V gene is TRBV10-3, the J gene TRBJ2-5; D is unresolved. This CDR3 spans 13 amino acids. Trimming took 10 bases from V and 1 from J, leaving 13 bases between them. Per the germline V gene, CDR1 is ENHRY and CDR2 is SYGVKD. The CDR3 nucleotides read TGTGCCACGGCCGTCGGCAGCCAAGAGACCCAGTACTTC. Protein product: CATAVGSQETQYF.

This clone turned up a few times. This sequence joins TRBV7-9 and TRBJ2-1; tentative D call: TRBD2 (6 bases). Trimming removed 7 bases at V and 7 bases at J, with 14 bases between. This CDR3 has 13 amino acids. Germline V gene sequence: CDR1 SEHNR, CDR2 FQNEAQ (reference sequence). CDR3 coding DNA: TGTGCCAGCACCGGCGGGAAAAAGAATGAGCAGTTCTTC. Encoded protein: CASTGGKKNEQFF.

The chain is built from TRBV15 and TRBJ2-3; possibly TRBD1 or TRBD2 for D (6 bases each). The V end was cut by 2 bases, the J end by 0 bases, with 9 bases between. This CDR3 is 15 amino acids long. CDR1 and CDR2 from the germline V gene are LNHNV and YYDKDF (reference sequence). The CDR3 DNA reads as TGTGCCACCAGCAGAAGGGGGGCCAGCACAGATACGCAGTATTTT. It is translated as CATSRRGASTDTQYF. The full variable domain, in which reference TRBV15 and TRBJ2-3 provide the parts outside the CDR3, is DAMVIQNPRYQVTQFGKPVTLSCSQTLNHNVMYWYQQKSSQAPKLLFHYYDKDFNNEADTPDNFQSRRPNTSFCFLDIRSPGLGDTAMYLCATSRRGASTDTQYFGPGTRLTVL.

The rearrangement joins TRBV9 to TRBJ1-2; a weak D match, TRBD1 (6 bases). The ends were cut back, 0 bases at V and 2 bases at J, with 17 bases in the middle. The CDR3 spans 17 residues. The germline gives CDR1 SGDLS, CDR2 YYNGEE. DNA of the CDR3: TGTGCCAGCAGCGTAGAGGCCCCCCAAGGGGGGAACTATGGCTACACCTTC. This translates into CASSVEAPQGGNYGYTF.

This clone has more than one count but fewer than ten. J is TRBJ2-3 and V is TRBV5-1; D perhaps matches TRBD1 (6 bases). V lost 0 bases to trimming and J lost 2 bases, with 13 bases between them. The germline gives CDR1 SGHRS, CDR2 YFSETQ. This CDR3 is built from 16 residues. The CDR3 coding sequence is TGCGCCAGCAGCTTGGCCAATCAGGGGTTCACAGATACGCAGTATTTT. Protein: CASSLANQGFTDTQYF.

A note on this clone: Other DNA sequences in this specimen translate into the identical CDR3. The V gene is TRBV5-1, the J gene TRBJ2-5; D tentatively reads TRBD1 or TRBD2 (5 bases each). With 4 bases removed from V and 1 base from J, the gap between germline ends came to 8 bases. Germline values: CDR1 SGHRS, CDR2 YFSETQ. This CDR3 has 13 residues. In nucleotides, the CDR3 is TGCGCCAGCAGCCCCGGGACCCAAGAGACCCAGTACTTC. As protein: CASSPGTQETQYF.

The J gene is TRBJ1-4, the V gene TRBV4-1, with TRBD1 matching over 8 bases. The V gene end was trimmed by 1 base and the J gene end by 5 bases; junction bases not matched to a gene: 6. The CDR3 totals 16 residues. Per the germline V gene, CDR1 is MGHRA and CDR2 is YSYEKL. CDR3 in DNA: TGCGCCAGCAGCCAAGGGAGGTCAGGGGGCAATGAAAAACTGTTTTTT. Protein: CASSQGRSGGNEKLFF.

This chain uses TRBV27 with TRBJ2-5; D is uncertain. This CDR3 contains 12 residues. V lost 5 bases to trimming and J lost 5 bases, with 9 bases between them. The germline gives CDR1 MNHEY, CDR2 SMNVEV (reference sequence). CDR3 region: CASSRVGETQYF. CDR3 DNA sequence: TGTGCCAGCAGTAGGGTCGGGGAGACCCAGTACTTC.

This chain links TRBV5-1 with TRBJ1-6, with TRBD1 as a possible D gene (5 bases). Between the trimmed V and J ends, which lost 4 bases and 7 bases, there was a span of 12 bases. The V gene's germline CDR1 is SGHRS and CDR2 YFSETQ. The CDR3 has 14 amino acids. Written as DNA, the CDR3 is TGCGCCAGCAGCACCGGACAACAAAATTCACCCCTCCACTTT. Translation gives CASSTGQQNSPLHF.